This T cell receptor beta chain was obtained from a study of T cell responses to AZD1222 COVID-19 vaccine. Measured with immunoSEQ multiplex PCR; TCRdb has only the in-frame clones, and not every one. The sample has approximately 50,000 clones; around 88% are singletons. Germline V gives CDR1 MNHEY, CDR2 SVGEGT. This CDR3 contains 16 residues. The junction had 7 bases not matched to a gene; V was cut back by 2 bases and J by 5 bases. The rearrangement joins TRBV6-2 or TRBV6-3 to TRBJ2-5; 11 nucleotides align to TRBD2. This TCR came from an adult who received the AZD1222 COVID-19 vaccine. This specimen was peripheral blood, taken 28 days after the second AZD1222 dose. CDR3 nucleotides: TGTGCCAGCAGTTACACCGTAGCGGGAGGGGACGAGACCCAGTACTTC. It yields the protein CASSYTVAGGDETQYF.